This T cell receptor (beta chain) appears in the sequencing data of a study of cytomegalovirus exposure and HLA in healthy donors (dated by TCRdb to 2016 to 2017). Context from the whole study: An earlier analysis of 587 of the donors reported approximately 280 Gb of sequence data and 117 million unique TCR beta sequences obtained from 180 million or so T cells. An early release covering roughly 600 HLA-typed donors comprised roughly 300 gigabases of sequencing data and 85 million or so unique TCR sequences. The genetic ancestry cluster associated with self-reported Caucasian donors included 65% to 90% of the 300 to 450 genotyped donors. The study was designed to test whether signatures of past pathogen exposure could be identified by cataloging public T cell receptors. The study profiled the T cell repertoires of more than 500 subjects by immunosequencing and related them to cytomegalovirus serostatus. In addition to the first cohort of approximately 650 subjects, a separate validation cohort of around 110 different subjects was used. To predict cytomegalovirus infection status, the study combined high-throughput TCR immunosequencing, statistical association of individual TCRs with disease status, and machine learning. In a later analysis, previously published TCR beta repertoires from about 670 donors were re-analyzed and high-resolution HLA genotyping was added so that TCR occurrence patterns could be studied. The later analysis used no new phenotypic data to find candidate immune exposures, relying instead on TCR beta sequences and their occurrence across donors. An earlier analysis of about 600 of the donors used high-throughput TCR beta sequencing to judge whether each TCR beta V gene segment behaved as functional or pseudogenic. Donor age, sex, ethnicity and CMV serostatus were collected together with the repertoire data. In a later genetic analysis, genome-wide SNP genotypes for about three fifths of the roughly 670 donors were used, and that subset was treated as a discovery cohort. Every repertoire in the discovery cohort had been generated on one and the same sequencing platform. HLA typing included class I and class II loci at four-digit resolution. The number of donors typed differed by locus, with 629-630 for A, B, C, DRB1 and DQB1, more than 500 for DQA1, about 610 for DPA1, and around 430 for DPB1. Four to six DR-DQ haplotypes were handled as single units for association and clustering because linkage in the cohort was strong. On average, 235,054 unique TCR beta nucleotide sequences were sequenced per donor among 350 to 400 genotyped donors of the cohort, with roughly 19% of those sequences being non-productive. Study-wide findings and limitations: An association between a missense DCLRE1C variant and V-gene and J-gene trimming of TCR beta chains was found in a later genetic analysis and replicated in an independent cohort. Across donors, most TCR sequences were observed very rarely, whereas some public TCRs were present in many individuals. Only TCR beta chains were sequenced in this cohort, and the absence of alpha or paired-chain data limited detectable features. Because counts were too low, 15 or so rarely observed V segments, including chromosome 9 orphons, were excluded from the earlier analysis of a few hundred of the donors. Correlated functional status among segregating V segments might be attributable to linkage disequilibrium, but an unknown experimental factor could not be ruled out. A few of the identified cytomegalovirus-associated TCR beta chains were confirmed in vitro to be specific for cytomegalovirus antigens. The classifier was reported to diagnose cytomegalovirus status with high specificity and sensitivity in both the original cohort and the validation cohort. When HLA alleles, especially DR and DQ, strongly co-occurred, attributing TCR associations to individual alleles was difficult. A cluster of highly shared sequence variants was judged likely to represent a technical artifact of the sequencing pipeline. A later analysis found that HLA-associated TCR beta chains were more clonally expanded and had lower generation probabilities than equally common non-associated chains. Because some donors lacked HLA typing at each locus, the association tests relied only on the typed subset. A later analysis found that TCR association rates varied across HLA loci, with DRB1 alleles showing the most associated TCRs and HLA-C alleles the fewest. A further reported finding was that TCR beta sequences accurately predicted the HLA-A and HLA-B alleles for most subjects in the first cohort. Because the 87-base-pair reads could not distinguish some IMGT-functional V segments, including TRBV6-2 and TRBV6-3, those segments were excluded. Compared with the approximately 670-donor mean, donors in an Asian-associated ancestry cluster had fewer N-insertions in productive TCRs, according to a later genetic analysis. In an earlier analysis of approximately 590 of the donors, most TCR beta V segments appeared in productive rearrangements about 87% or about 30% of the time, broadly matching IMGT annotations. At a false discovery rate of 0.05, a later analysis linked under 20,000 TCR beta sequences to specific HLA alleles. Several of the top co-occurrence clusters appeared to be linked to parvovirus B19, influenza, CMV and Epstein-Barr virus, according to a later analysis. According to a later analysis, most CMV-associated TCR beta chains appeared to be HLA-restricted, and the HLA associations seemed to be driven largely by CMV exposure. For the cohort, immune exposure information was limited to CMV serostatus. According to the authors, the approach could potentially be generalized to other disease states and immunological phenotypes. The study listed 150 to 200 TCR beta chains as associated with cytomegalovirus. The presence/absence analyses assumed that sequencing depth was roughly uniform across donors, and that assumption may not be true.

To prepare the library, the immunoSEQ multiplex PCR assay was applied. The multiplex PCR relied on a mix of 60 forward primers for TCR Vbeta segments and 13 reverse primers for TCR Jbeta segments. Amplification of the CDR3 region of rearranged TCR beta genes was performed with a multiplex PCR assay on genomic DNA. Amplified TCR beta libraries were sequenced as 87-base-pair reads on the Illumina HiSeq System. The authors processed their data as follows. A later analysis tallied 80 million to 95 million unique TCR beta chains across the approximately 670 repertoires, and about 10 million of those chains were shared by two or more donors. Raw reads were error-corrected and collapsed into unique sequences with a nearest-neighbor algorithm that merged closely related sequences to remove PCR and sequencing errors. V, D and J gene segments were assigned by aligning CDR3 sequences to IMGT reference sequences. For a sequence to be retained, a match of at least six nucleotides was required to both a V gene segment and a J gene segment. Rearrangements were called productive when the CDR3 lacked stop codons and stayed in frame with V and J; all others were non-productive. Following IMGT convention, CDR3 was defined as the stretch from the second conserved V-encoded cysteine to the conserved J-encoded phenylalanine. In an earlier analysis of more than 550 of the donors, sequences lacking an unambiguous match to a single V gene segment were excluded. An earlier analysis of 587 of the donors classified V segments as functional when productive rearrangements were above 56.7% and as segregating when the standard deviation between donors was above 5%. A statistical classification framework was developed to diagnose cytomegalovirus status using the catalog of TCR beta chain sequences. In a later analysis, TCR nucleotide sequences were compared against IMGT/GENE-DB human TR gene sequences so that V and J genes could be assigned. In a later analysis, CDR3 sequences and most-parsimonious VDJ recombination scenarios were assigned using the TCRdist pipeline. In a later analysis, every TCR beta chain was defined by the combination of its CDR3 amino acid sequence and its V-gene family, and reads without a unique V-gene family were dropped. In a later analysis, 450 to 600 highly shared, low-generation-probability nucleotide sequences were removed to address suspected cross-contamination and a sequencing artifact. A later analysis calculated a clonal expansion index for each public chain from normalized within-repertoire ranks of inferred template counts. Generation probabilities in a later analysis came from a VDJ recombination model fitted to out-of-frame rearrangements, and those results were checked against IGoR. A later analysis scored TCR-TCR, TCR-HLA and TCR-CMV co-occurrence with hypergeometric tests, applying a repertoire-size bias correction to TCR pairs. In a later analysis, false discovery rates were estimated by permuting HLA or CMV assignments 20 times. A later analysis grouped co-occurring TCRs with DBSCAN, adding TCRdist sequence similarity when clustering within HLA-allele-positive subsets. Repertoires with fewer than 30,000 or more than 120,000 public chains were left out of co-occurrence clustering, as were several repertoires with anomalous nucleotide sharing. What TCRdb holds here is the immuneACCESS table cut down to in-frame rearrangements. Part of the clones is not present; checked against another copy, under half of the missing clones reflect an unresolved V gene, and the others are unexplained. The V and J calls and clone size were taken over from that table, and D and trimming were inferred from the DNA. Within this sample are roughly 170,000 clones, with around 83% of them counted one time only. Approximately 1.2% of the sample comes from the top ten.

CDR1 MGHDK and CDR2 SYGVNS were looked up in the germline V gene. At the junction V is shortened by 4 bases and J by 7 bases; bases outside the gene matches: 9. The cysteine opens and the phenylalanine closes a CDR3 of 16 amino acids. The kept DNA is CDR3 alone, 48 bases in frame from the first base. Concerning this clone itself: No antigen is known for it. No much larger clonotype is one base removed from it; base qualities were not supplied.

In total, 666 healthy bone marrow donors made up the cohort. At the time of sampling, every cohort member was nominally healthy, though immune exposures that went unrecorded were likely present. The donor was CMV seropositive and was included in the group of some 290 seropositive cohort members. A peripheral blood sample was collected from each donor, and TCR beta sequencing was performed on peripheral blood mononuclear cells. The Qiagen DNeasy Blood Extraction Kit was used to extract genomic DNA from the blood cell samples. The TCR sequence derives from a girl aged 2 to 10 in good health and CMV-seropositive. The chain couples TRBV25-1 to TRBJ2-1, and TRBD2 matches 11 of the central bases. Sequencing was carried out using PBMCs. Here the CDR3 is given as CASSARGLAVYNEQFF. The DNA is as follows: TGTGCCAGCAGTGCAAGGGGACTAGCGGTCTATAATGAGCAGTTCTTC.